This T cell receptor beta chain was captured by sequencing in a study of blood T cell repertoires in COVID-19. Overall study context: PBMCs, B-cell-depleted T cells, or T cells provided the cDNA or gDNA that made up the material.

This clone was seen just once. V was cut by 4 bases and J by 4 bases, with 7 bases left in between. The CDR3 is 12 amino acids. Germline V gene lookup returns CDR1 SQVTM and CDR2 ANQGSEA. In the original workflow: Scientists estimated how many nucleated cells there were by amplifying reference gene primers. Sequenced by immunoSEQ multiplex PCR; TCRdb stores in-frame clones only, minus some. V and J calls plus clone size are reproduced from that table; the DNA served to infer D and trimming. In the table there are roughly 230,000 clones, roughly four fifths of which are singletons. What was sequenced was peripheral blood. The V call is TRBV29-1, the J call TRBJ1-4; D remains unclear. The sequence was collected from a woman between 45 and 65 years old with acute or convalescent COVID-19. DNA of the CDR3: TGCAGCGTTGGTGGAGGTAATGAAAAACTGTTTTTT. Its protein is CSVGGGNEKLFF. The full variable domain, rest sourced from reference TRBV29-1 and TRBJ1-4, is SAVISQKPSRDICQRGTSLTIQCQVDSQVTMMFWYRQQPGQSLTLIATANQGSEATYESGFVIDKFPISRPNLTFSTLTVSNMSPEDSSIYLCSVGGGNEKLFFGSGTQLSVL.